Following are 3 T cell receptor beta chains from one sample sequenced in a study of T-cell reconstitution after alpha-beta-depleted transplantation in children. For TCRbeta, the library was prepared with unique molecular identifiers. TCRdb passed the PCR reads through MiXCR, listing each CDR3 protein once. Of about 610,000 distinct CDR3 sequences detected, roughly 10% appear once; the ten largest clones hold 4% to 5%. The specimen was PBMCs from the stem cell graft donor, collected from the stem cell graft. The receptors come from a human donor who donated a stem cell graft to a child with acute myeloid leukemia.

There are many counts of this clonotype. The rearrangement joins TRBV18 to TRBJ2-7; 9 bases map to TRBD1. With V trimmed by 3 bases and J by 5 bases, 8 bases remained unmatched. Germline V lookup: CDR1 KGHSH, CDR2 LQKENI. The CDR3 is made up of 15 amino acids. CDR3 in amino acids: CASSPRGQGIHEQYF. DNA for the CDR3: TGTGCCAGCTCACCTCGGGGACAGGGCATCCACGAGCAGTACTTC.

The rearrangement links TRBV7-2 to TRBJ2-2; D gene ambiguous. V was trimmed by 4 bases and J by 0 bases, leaving 15 bases between them. The germline CDR1 and CDR2 sequences are SGHTA and FQGNSA. The length of the CDR3 is 17 residues. In DNA form, the CDR3 reads TGTGCCAGCAGCTCCCCGGCGAGGTCCCCGAACACCGGGGAGCTGTTTTTT. It is translated as CASSSPARSPNTGELFF.

This clonotype was picked up a small number of times. The rearrangement joins TRBV20-1 to TRBJ1-5, with D possibly matching TRBD1 (6 bases). Per germline, CDR1 DFQATT and CDR2 SNEGSKA (reference sequence). This CDR3 has 15 residues. The V gene lost 3 bases and the J gene lost 1 base, with 13 bases spanning the gap. Here the CDR3 DNA reads TGCAGTGCTAGCGGCCAGGGGAGAAGCAATCAGCCCCAGCATTTT. As protein: CSASGQGRSNQPQHF.